These 7 T cell receptor beta chains came from one sample sequenced in a study of T cell repertoires in cytomegalovirus infection. Their antigens remain unidentified. A single record per CDR3 protein comes from TCRdb applying MiXCR to the reads. The sample includes a few hundred thousand distinct CDR3 sequences, just under 40% of them seen just once. The material was cultured PBMCs, obtained from culture after CMV antigen stimulation. The receptors originated from a human donor in good health (CMV status not recorded). Some clones in this sample may be carry-over from other donors' samples.

This clonotype was counted between two and nine times. The CDR3 sequence: CAISESSLRHSYEQYF. CDR3 in DNA: TGTGCCATCAGTGAGTCGAGCCTTCGGCATTCCTACGAGCAGTACTTC. V usage is TRBV10-3 and J usage is TRBJ2-7, with D hard to call. Germline V lookup: CDR1 ENHRY, CDR2 SYGVKD. This CDR3 has 16 amino acids. Trimming removed 0 bases at V and 1 base at J, with 13 bases between.

CDR3 residues: CAGSSGESYNEQFF. Here the CDR3 DNA reads TGTGCCGGTTCTAGCGGCGAGTCCTACAATGAGCAGTTCTTC. The chain has TRBV11-2 and TRBJ2-1; 7 bases align to TRBD2. The V gene end was trimmed by 11 bases and the J gene end by 1 base; junction bases not matched to a gene: 8. Germline V CDR1 and CDR2: SGHAT, FQNNGV. The CDR3 is 14 residues long.

The genes are TRBV7-2 and TRBJ2-6, with 9 bases fitting TRBD1. The germline gives CDR1 SGHTA, CDR2 FQGNSA. With 6 bases clipped from V and 4 bases from J, the junction kept 13 bases outside the gene matches. The CDR3 is 18 amino acids. CDR3 protein: CASSRGQGPGAGANVLTF. Written as DNA, the CDR3 is TGTGCCAGCAGTCGGGGACAGGGCCCCGGGGCCGGGGCCAACGTCCTGACTTTC.

This clonotype was found a few times. The chain has TRBV7-9 and TRBJ2-3; D uncertain. CDR1 and CDR2 from the germline V gene are SEHNR and FQNEAQ (reference sequence). The CDR3 runs 11 residues. V was shortened by 8 bases and J by 6 bases, with 9 bases between the two germline ends. CDR3 in amino acids: CASCRVDTQYF. CDR3 sequence (DNA): TGTGCCAGCTGCCGGGTGGATACGCAGTATTTT.

This rearrangement joins TRBV10-3 to TRBJ1-1, with TRBD1 identical over 10 bases. The CDR3 is 14 residues long. V dropped 9 bases and J dropped 4; count of bases not matched to a gene: 8. Germline CDR1 is ENHRY and CDR2 is SYGVKD. Here the CDR3 reads CAIRTGTGATEAFF. In DNA, the CDR3 is TGTGCCATTAGGACCGGGACAGGGGCCACTGAAGCTTTCTTT.

In its sample, this clonotype was seen a few times. The genes are TRBV7-2 and TRBJ2-7; D may be TRBD1 or TRBD2 (5 bases each). CDR1 and CDR2 (germline): SGHTA, FQGNSA. This CDR3 region has 14 residues. V gave up 5 bases and J gave up 2 bases, with 13 bases separating them. CDR3: CASSLPGPPYEQYF. The CDR3 DNA sequence: TGTGCCAGCAGCCTCCCGGGACCGCCCTACGAGCAGTACTTC.

This clonotype was recorded a few times. The rearrangement joins TRBV7-2 to TRBJ1-3; D not certain. The CDR3 has 13 amino acids. Germline-derived CDR1 and CDR2 are SGHTA and FQGNSA. Trimming stripped 1 base from V and 6 bases from J, with 7 bases between. CDR3 sequence: CASSLELVNTIYF. As DNA, the CDR3 is TGTGCCAGCAGCTTAGAACTTGTAAACACCATATATTTT. Variable domain in full (rest from reference TRBV7-2 and TRBJ1-3): GAGVSQSPSNKVTEKGKDVELRCDPISGHTALYWYRQSLGQGLEFLIYFQGNSAPDKSGLPSDRFSAERTGGSVSTLTIQRTQQEDSAVYLCASSLELVNTIYFGEGSWLTVV.